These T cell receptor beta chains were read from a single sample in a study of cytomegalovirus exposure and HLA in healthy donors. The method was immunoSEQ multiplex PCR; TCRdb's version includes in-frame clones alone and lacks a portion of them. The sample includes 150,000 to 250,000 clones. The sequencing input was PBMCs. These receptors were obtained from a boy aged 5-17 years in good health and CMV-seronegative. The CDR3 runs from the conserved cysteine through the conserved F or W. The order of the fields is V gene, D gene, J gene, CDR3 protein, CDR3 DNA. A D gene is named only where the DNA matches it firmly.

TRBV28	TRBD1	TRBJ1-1	CASSLWGQGAGNTEAFF	TGTGCCAGCAGTTTATGGGGACAGGGGGCTGGGAACACTGAAGCTTTCTTT
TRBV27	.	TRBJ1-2	CASSYRGGGYGYTF	TGTGCCAGCAGCTATCGAGGCGGGGGATACGGCTACACCTTC
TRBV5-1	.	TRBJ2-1	CASSLGIGNEQFF	TGCGCCAGCAGCTTGGGAATCGGGAATGAGCAGTTCTTC
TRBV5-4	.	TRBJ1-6	CASSLGREASPLHF	TGTGCCAGCAGCTTGGGCAGGGAAGCGTCACCCCTCCACTTT
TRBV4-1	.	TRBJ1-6	CASSHVDWYNSPLHF	TGCGCCAGCAGCCATGTAGACTGGTATAATTCACCCCTCCACTTT
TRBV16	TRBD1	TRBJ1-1	CASSQSGNRGNTEAFF	TGTGCCAGCAGCCAATCGGGGAACAGGGGTAACACTGAAGCTTTCTTT
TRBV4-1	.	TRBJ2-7	CASSQRGEQYF	TGCGCCAGCAGCCAACGCGGGGAGCAGTACTTC
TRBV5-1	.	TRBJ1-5	CASSLDSPNQPQHF	TGCGCCAGCAGCTTGGACAGCCCTAATCAGCCCCAGCATTTT
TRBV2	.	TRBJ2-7	CASGTSRYLRGSYEQYF	TGTGCCAGCGGAACGTCAAGATACCTTCGAGGGTCCTACGAGCAGTACTTC
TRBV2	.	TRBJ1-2	CASRSPRVTNYGYTF	TGTGCCAGCCGCTCCCCCAGGGTTACGAACTATGGCTACACCTTC
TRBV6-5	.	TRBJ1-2	CASSPGGPYGYTF	TGTGCCAGCAGCCCCGGGGGGCCCTATGGCTACACCTTC
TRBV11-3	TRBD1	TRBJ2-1	CASSLGGTVTVNEQFF	TGTGCCAGCAGCTTAGGAGGGACAGTTACCGTCAATGAGCAGTTCTTC
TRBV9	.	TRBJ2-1	CASSYGQLNEQFF	TGTGCCAGCAGCTACGGACAGCTGAATGAGCAGTTCTTC
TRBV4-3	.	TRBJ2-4	CASSQVRDTSQNLAKNIQYF	TGCGCCAGCAGCCAAGTCCGGGACACTTCCCAAAATTTAGCCAAAAACATTCAGTACTTC
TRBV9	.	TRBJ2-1	CASSAEDEQFF	TGTGCCAGCAGCGCCGAGGATGAGCAGTTCTTC
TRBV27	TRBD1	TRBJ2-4	CASSPGTGINIQYF	TGTGCCAGCAGTCCAGGGACAGGGATCAACATTCAGTACTTC
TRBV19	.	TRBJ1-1	CASSGPRENTEAFF	TGTGCCAGTAGCGGGCCTCGGGAGAACACTGAAGCTTTCTTT
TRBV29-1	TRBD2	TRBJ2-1	CSVEGGESSYNEQFF	TGCAGCGTTGAGGGGGGGGAGAGCTCCTACAATGAGCAGTTCTTC
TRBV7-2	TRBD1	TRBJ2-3	CASSLSYRGGTDTQYF	TGTGCCAGCAGCTTGTCCTACAGGGGGGGCACAGATACGCAGTATTTT
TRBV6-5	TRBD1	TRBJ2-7	CASSYSTGGGLYEQYF	TGTGCCAGCAGTTACTCGACAGGGGGGGGGCTTTACGAGCAGTACTTC
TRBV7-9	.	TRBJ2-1	CASSQAGYNEQFF	TGTGCCAGCAGCCAGGCGGGGTACAATGAGCAGTTCTTC
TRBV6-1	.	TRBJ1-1	CASSRDTEAFF	TGTGCCAGCAGCCGGGACACTGAAGCTTTCTTT
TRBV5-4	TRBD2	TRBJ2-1	CASSLFLAGTNEQFF	TGTGCCAGCAGCCTGTTTCTAGCGGGGACCAATGAGCAGTTCTTC
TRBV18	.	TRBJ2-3	CASSPPGADTQYF	TGTGCCAGCTCACCGCCGGGGGCAGATACGCAGTATTTT
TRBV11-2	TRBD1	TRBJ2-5	CASSRTGGLEYF	TGTGCCAGCAGCCGGACAGGGGGTCTAGAGTACTTC
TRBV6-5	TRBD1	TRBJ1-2	CASSYSQGAYYGYTF	TGTGCCAGCAGTTACTCGCAGGGGGCATATTATGGCTACACCTTC
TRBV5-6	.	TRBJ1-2	CASSHRSVLYGYTF	TGTGCCAGCAGCCACCGAAGCGTCCTCTATGGCTACACCTTC
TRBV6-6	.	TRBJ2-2	CASTSLLSVVGLFF	TGTGCCAGCACCTCCTTACTGAGCGTTGTTGGGCTGTTTTTT
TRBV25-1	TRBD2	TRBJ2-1	CASSEETGWKRGDYEQFF	TGTGCCAGCAGTGAAGAAACAGGGTGGAAGCGGGGGGACTATGAGCAGTTCTTC
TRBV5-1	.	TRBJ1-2	CASREGIGGYTF	TGCGCCAGCCGAGAGGGTATTGGTGGCTACACCTTC
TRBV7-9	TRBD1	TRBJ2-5	CASSGRTGGSGETQYF	TGTGCCAGCAGCGGAAGGACAGGGGGATCGGGAGAGACCCAGTACTTC
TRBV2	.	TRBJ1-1	CASSSDRTEAFF	TGTGCCAGCAGTTCCGACAGAACTGAAGCTTTCTTT
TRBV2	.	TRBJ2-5	CASQSVSEEEYF	TGTGCCAGCCAGAGCGTGTCGGAGGAAGAGTACTTC
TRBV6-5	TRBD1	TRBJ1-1	CASSRGDRVSEAFF	TGTGCCAGCAGCAGAGGGGACAGGGTTTCTGAAGCTTTCTTT
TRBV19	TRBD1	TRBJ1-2	CASNLGTGTNYGYTF	TGTGCCAGTAACCTGGGGACAGGGACTAACTATGGCTACACCTTC
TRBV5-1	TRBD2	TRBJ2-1	CASSLGSGAYNEQFF	TGCGCCAGCAGCTTGGGTAGCGGGGCCTACAATGAGCAGTTCTTC
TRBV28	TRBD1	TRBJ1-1	CASRPQGARFTEAFF	TGTGCCAGCAGACCTCAGGGGGCGCGTTTTACTGAAGCTTTCTTT
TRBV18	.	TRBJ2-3	CASSPQQSADTQYF	TGTGCCAGCTCACCACAACAGTCCGCAGATACGCAGTATTTT
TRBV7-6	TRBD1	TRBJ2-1	CALKRDRGNNEQFF	TGTGCCTTGAAGAGGGACAGGGGTAACAATGAGCAGTTCTTC
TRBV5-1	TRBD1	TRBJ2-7	CASSTTGTGPYEQYF	TGCGCCAGCAGCACGACCGGGACAGGGCCCTACGAGCAGTACTTC
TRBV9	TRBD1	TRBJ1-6	CASSVGTGVYNSPLHF	TGTGCCAGCAGCGTAGGGACAGGGGTTTATAATTCACCCCTCCACTTT
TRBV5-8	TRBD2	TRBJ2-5	CASSLDRTSGAETQYF	TGTGCCAGCAGCTTGGATCGGACTAGCGGGGCCGAGACCCAGTACTTC
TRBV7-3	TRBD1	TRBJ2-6	CASSTYRGTTGANVLTF	TGTGCCAGCAGCACTTACAGGGGAACAACTGGGGCCAACGTCCTGACTTTC
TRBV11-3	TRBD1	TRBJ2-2	CASSSKGQGAPGELFF	TGTGCCAGCAGCTCAAAGGGACAGGGGGCGCCCGGGGAGCTGTTTTTT
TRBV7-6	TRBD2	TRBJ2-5	CASSQTGTSNGETQYF	TGTGCCAGCAGCCAAACCGGGACTAGCAACGGAGAGACCCAGTACTTC
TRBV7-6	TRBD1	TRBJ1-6	CASSSGGSYSPLHF	TGTGCCAGCAGCTCAGGGGGTAGTTATTCACCCCTCCACTTT
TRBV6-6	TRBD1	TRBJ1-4	CAILDRGNEKLFF	TGTGCAATTTTGGACAGGGGGAATGAAAAACTGTTTTTT
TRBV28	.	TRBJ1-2	CASSLGTPNYGYTF	TGTGCCAGCAGTTTAGGGACACCTAACTATGGCTACACCTTC
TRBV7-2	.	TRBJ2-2	CASSLRAPGTGELFF	TGTGCCAGCAGCCTGCGGGCCCCGGGGACCGGGGAGCTGTTTTTT
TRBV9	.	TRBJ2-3	CASSVAGRERSDTQYF	TGTGCCAGCAGCGTAGCTGGGCGGGAACGTTCAGATACGCAGTATTTT
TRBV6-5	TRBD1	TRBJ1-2	CASRQGNYGYTF	TGTGCCAGCAGACAGGGGAACTATGGCTACACCTTC
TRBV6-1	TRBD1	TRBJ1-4	CASSEEGNPGGLYEKLFF	TGTGCCAGCAGTGAAGAGGGGAATCCAGGGGGACTTTATGAAAAACTGTTTTTT
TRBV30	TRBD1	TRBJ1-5	CAWTRPTTGTGVRQPQHF	TGTGCCTGGACCCGACCTACAACCGGGACAGGGGTACGACAGCCCCAGCATTTT
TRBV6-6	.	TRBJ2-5	CASGAGQETQYF	TGTGCCAGCGGGGCCGGGCAAGAGACCCAGTACTTC
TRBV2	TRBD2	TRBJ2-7	CASSEVGGGPQTYEQYF	TGTGCCAGCAGTGAGGTCGGCGGGGGGCCCCAAACCTACGAGCAGTACTTC